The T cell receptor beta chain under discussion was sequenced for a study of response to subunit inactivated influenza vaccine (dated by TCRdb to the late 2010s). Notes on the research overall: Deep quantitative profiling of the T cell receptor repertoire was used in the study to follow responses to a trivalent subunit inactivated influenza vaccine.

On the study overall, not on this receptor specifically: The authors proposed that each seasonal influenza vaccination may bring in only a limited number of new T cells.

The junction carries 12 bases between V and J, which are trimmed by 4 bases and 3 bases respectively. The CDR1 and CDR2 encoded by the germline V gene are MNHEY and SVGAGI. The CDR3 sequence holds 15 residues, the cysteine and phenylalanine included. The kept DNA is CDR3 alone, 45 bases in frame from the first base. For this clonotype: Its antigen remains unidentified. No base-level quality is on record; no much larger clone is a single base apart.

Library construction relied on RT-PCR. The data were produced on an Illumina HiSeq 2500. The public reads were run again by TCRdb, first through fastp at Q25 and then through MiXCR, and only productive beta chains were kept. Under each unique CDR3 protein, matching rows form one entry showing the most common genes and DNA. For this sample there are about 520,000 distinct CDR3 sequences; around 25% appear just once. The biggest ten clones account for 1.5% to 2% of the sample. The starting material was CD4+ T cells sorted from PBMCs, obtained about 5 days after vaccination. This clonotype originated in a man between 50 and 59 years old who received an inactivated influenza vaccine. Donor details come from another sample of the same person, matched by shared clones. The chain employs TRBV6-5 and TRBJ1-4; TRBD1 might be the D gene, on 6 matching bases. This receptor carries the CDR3 CASSWQGTANEKLFF. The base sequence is TGTGCCAGCAGTTGGCAGGGGACCGCTAATGAAAAACTGTTTTTT.